Listed below are T cell receptor beta chains from one sample, sequenced in a study of blood T cells in healthy people across ages. Using its own MiXCR run on the 5' RACE reads, TCRdb lists one record per CDR3 protein. The table includes over 950,000 distinct CDR3 sequences, roughly 50% detected once. Sequenced input: blood. Receptors originate from a woman aged 60-75 years in good health. The CDR3 runs from the conserved cysteine through the conserved F or W. A D gene is named only where the DNA matches it firmly. Clone sizes are given selectively: once, few, many, or a class where the clone is expanded.

NA	TRBV10-3	TRBJ2-3	TRBD1	CASLPGQHTDTQYF	TGTGCCAGCCTACCGGGACAGCACACAGATACGCAGTATTTT
few	TRBV5-1	TRBJ2-3	NA	CASSSDVSTDTQYF	TGCGCCAGCAGCTCCGATGTTAGCACAGATACGCAGTATTTT
NA	TRBV18	TRBJ2-5	NA	CASADRRAQETQYF	TGTGCCAGCGCAGACAGGAGAGCTCAAGAGACCCAGTACTTC
NA	TRBV5-1	TRBJ2-5	NA	CASSPVKETQYF	TGCGCCAGCAGCCCAGTAAAAGAGACCCAGTACTTC
NA	TRBV7-9	TRBJ2-7	TRBD2	CASSSSGMGEQYF	TGTGCCAGCAGTTCAAGCGGGATGGGCGAGCAGTACTTC
NA	TRBV20-1	TRBJ2-1	NA	CSASMIEQFF	TGCAGTGCTAGTATGATCGAGCAGTTCTTC
NA	TRBV9	TRBJ2-1	NA	CASSPPQVVGVCNEQFF	TGTGCCAGCAGCCCTCCTCAGGTGGTGGGAGTCTGCAATGAGCAGTTCTTC
few	TRBV10-3	TRBJ2-7	NA	CAISSREHYEQYF	TGTGCCATCAGTTCACGGGAACATTACGAGCAGTACTTC
NA	TRBV6-2/TRBV6-3	TRBJ2-1	TRBD2	CASSDGGYGEQFF	TGTGCCAGCTCCGACGGGGGGTATGGTGAGCAGTTCTTC
NA	TRBV20-1	TRBJ1-1	NA	CSARGGHMNTEAFF	TGCAGTGCTAGAGGGGGGCACATGAACACTGAAGCTTTCTTT
NA	TRBV11-2	TRBJ2-7	NA	CACSPRRQTYEQYF	TGTGCCTGCAGCCCTAGGCGTCAGACCTACGAGCAGTACTTC
NA	TRBV4-1	TRBJ1-2	NA	CASSQDQSPPRGYTF	TGCGCCAGCAGCCAAGATCAGTCCCCTCCCCGGGGCTACACCTTC
once	TRBV9	TRBJ2-7	NA	CASGVALGSYEQYF	TGTGCCAGCGGCGTAGCTCTAGGTTCCTACGAGCAGTACTTC
NA	TRBV5-1	TRBJ2-1	NA	CASSPGWGDIKEQFF	TGCGCCAGCAGCCCCGGGTGGGGGGACATCAAAGAGCAGTTCTTC
NA	TRBV20-1	TRBJ2-1	NA	CSARPGHGQFF	TGCAGTGCTAGACCCGGCCATGGGCAGTTCTTC
NA	TRBV6-5	TRBJ1-6	TRBD1	CASSYVTGDSPLHF	TGTGCCAGCAGTTACGTGACAGGGGACTCACCCCTCCACTTT
NA	TRBV28	TRBJ2-2	TRBD2	CASSSRGLAGVRTGELFF	TGTGCCAGCAGTTCGAGGGGACTAGCGGGAGTTCGCACCGGGGAGCTGTTTTTT
few	TRBV4-2	TRBJ2-1	TRBD2	CASSQDQGTSLQRGQFF	TGTGCCAGCAGCCAAGATCAAGGGACTAGCCTTCAACGGGGGCAGTTCTTC
many	TRBV5-5	TRBJ2-7	NA	CASSLGAWDPESSYEQYF	TGTGCCAGCAGCTTAGGGGCCTGGGACCCTGAAAGCTCCTACGAGCAGTACTTC
few	TRBV12-3/TRBV12-4	TRBJ1-2	NA	CASSPNVDANYGYTF	TGTGCCAGCAGTCCCAACGTGGATGCTAACTATGGCTACACCTTC
NA	TRBV29-1	TRBJ2-5	NA	CSPAALPLETQYF	TGCAGCCCGGCGGCTCTGCCTCTAGAGACCCAGTACTTC
once	TRBV2	TRBJ2-7	TRBD2	CASFSPLGTSGRNRSYEQYF	TGTGCCAGTTTTTCGCCGCTCGGGACTAGCGGGAGGAATCGCTCCTACGAGCAGTACTTC
NA	TRBV18	TRBJ2-1	TRBD2	CASSPSGGPEQFF	TGTGCCAGCTCACCATCGGGAGGGCCGGAGCAGTTCTTC
NA	TRBV7-2	TRBJ2-7	TRBD2	CASGLGGISYEQYF	TGTGCCAGCGGCTTGGGGGGGATCTCCTACGAGCAGTACTTC
NA	TRBV20-1	TRBJ2-7	TRBD2	CSALRLAENYEQYF	TGCAGTGCCCTTAGACTAGCGGAAAACTACGAGCAGTACTTC
NA	TRBV5-1	TRBJ2-5	TRBD1	CASSWDSWETQYF	TGCGCCAGCAGCTGGGACAGCTGGGAGACCCAGTACTTC
NA	TRBV10-3	TRBJ2-1	NA	CAISESTLTGDEQFF	TGTGCCATCAGTGAGTCGACTCTGACGGGTGACGAGCAGTTCTTC
NA	TRBV10-3	TRBJ2-3	NA	CAISNTGTHTDTQYF	TGTGCCATCAGTAACACCGGGACACACACAGATACGCAGTATTTT
NA	TRBV29-1	TRBJ2-7	TRBD2	CSVYGLADRYEQYF	TGCAGCGTTTACGGACTAGCGGATCGTTACGAGCAGTACTTC
few	TRBV5-1	TRBJ2-7	NA	CASSFWGLSYEQYF	TGCGCCAGCAGCTTCTGGGGGCTTTCCTACGAGCAGTACTTC
NA	TRBV12-3/TRBV12-4	TRBJ1-4	NA	CASSLGLGRFEKLFF	TGTGCCAGCAGTTTAGGGCTGGGGCGGTTCGAAAAACTGTTTTTT
NA	TRBV13	TRBJ2-7	TRBD1	CASGGQGREQYF	TGTGCCAGCGGGGGACAGGGTCGCGAGCAGTACTTC
NA	TRBV2	TRBJ2-5	NA	CASSSPLYQETQYF	TGTGCCAGCAGTTCCCCATTGTACCAAGAGACCCAGTACTTC
few	TRBV29-1	TRBJ2-5	NA	CSVVLGGAETQYF	TGCAGCGTTGTTCTGGGCGGGGCGGAGACCCAGTACTTC
NA	TRBV20-1	TRBJ2-1	NA	CSARLWSNTYNEQFF	TGCAGTGCTAGACTGTGGTCGAATACCTACAATGAGCAGTTCTTC
NA	TRBV11-2	TRBJ1-2	TRBD1	CASSNTGTDNYGYTF	TGTGCCAGCAGCAATACCGGGACAGATAACTATGGCTACACCTTC
once	TRBV28	TRBJ2-2	NA	CASSFGRGRVGLFF	TGTGCCAGCAGTTTCGGACGGGGGCGCGTGGGGCTGTTTTTT
NA	TRBV5-1	TRBJ2-1	TRBD2	CASSSNPTSGTYNEQFF	TGCGCCAGCAGCTCGAACCCGACTAGCGGGACGTACAATGAGCAGTTCTTC
few	TRBV7-9	TRBJ2-7	TRBD2	CASSSSTSGSGLSSYEQYF	TGTGCCAGCAGCTCCTCGACTAGCGGGAGTGGGTTGAGCTCCTACGAGCAGTACTTC